The source of this TCR beta chain is a study of T cells after yellow fever vaccination. Notes on the study in general: Clonotypes appearing in both CD4 and CD8 compartments existed, and their share was small. Clones that expanded after primary vaccination mostly reappeared after the booster (roughly 96% CD4, 70% to 90% CD8). Contamination by abundant bulk-population clonotypes could be present in FACS-sorted repertoires.

It was through 5'RACE template switching that TCR cDNA was made, with a universal primer site and UMIs added. TCRdb used MiXCR to reprocess the 5' RACE reads, holding one entry per CDR3 protein. The sample shows 200,000 or so distinct CDR3 sequences, around 6.7% of them seen only once. The table lists this clonotype with many counts. Its antigen is still unknown. The sample consisted of CD4+ T cells sorted from PBMCs, taken on the day of the yellow fever booster vaccination. The sequence came from a man younger than 40 who received the YFV17D yellow fever vaccine.

The chain's CDR3 is CSAREQGADYGYTF. The DNA of the CDR3 is TGCAGTGCTAGAGAACAGGGGGCAGACTATGGCTACACCTTC. The chain is built from TRBV20-1 and TRBJ1-2, with 9 positions matching TRBD1. The CDR3 is made up of 14 amino acids. Germline lookup yields CDR1 DFQATT and CDR2 SNEGSKA (reference sequence). V gave up 0 bases and J gave up 3 bases; unmatched junction bases: 2.